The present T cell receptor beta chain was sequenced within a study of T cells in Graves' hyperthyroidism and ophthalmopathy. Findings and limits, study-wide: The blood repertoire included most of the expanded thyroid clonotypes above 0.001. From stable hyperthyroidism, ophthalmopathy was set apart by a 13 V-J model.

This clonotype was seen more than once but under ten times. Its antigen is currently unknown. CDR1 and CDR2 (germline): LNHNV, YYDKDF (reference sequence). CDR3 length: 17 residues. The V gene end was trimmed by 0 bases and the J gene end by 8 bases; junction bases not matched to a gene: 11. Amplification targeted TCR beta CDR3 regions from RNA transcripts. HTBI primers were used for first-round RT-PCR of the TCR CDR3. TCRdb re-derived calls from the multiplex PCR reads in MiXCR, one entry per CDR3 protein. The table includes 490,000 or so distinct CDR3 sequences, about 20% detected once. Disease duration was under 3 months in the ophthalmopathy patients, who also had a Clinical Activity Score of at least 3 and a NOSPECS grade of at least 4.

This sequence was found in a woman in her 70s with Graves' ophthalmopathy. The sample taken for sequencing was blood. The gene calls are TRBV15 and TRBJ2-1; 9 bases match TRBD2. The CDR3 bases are TGTGCCACCAGCAGAGATACAGCGGCGGGAGGGCGCGATGAGCAGTTCTTC. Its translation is CATSRDTAAGGRDEQFF.